This TCR beta chain was found in a study of response to subunit inactivated influenza vaccine. General study points: Authors suggested that a seasonal influenza vaccination recruits few new T cells each time.

MiXCR was run by TCRdb on the RT-PCR reads, yielding one entry per CDR3 protein. The sample consists of about 190,000 distinct CDR3 sequences, approximately 15% of them appearing once. Note on this clonotype: Its target is not known.

The sample was CD8+ T cells sorted from PBMCs, taken 5 days after vaccination. This receptor was taken from a man aged 50-59 years who received an inactivated influenza vaccine.

In nucleotides, the CDR3 is TGTGCCAGCAGCGCCGACATAACCGGGGAGCTGTTTTTT. It specifies CASSADITGELFF. The chain links TRBV7-9 to TRBJ2-2; D is undetermined. This CDR3 contains 13 residues. Germline assignment: CDR1 SEHNR and CDR2 FQNEAQ (reference sequence). With 5 bases removed from V and 5 bases from J, the gap between germline ends came to 9 bases.